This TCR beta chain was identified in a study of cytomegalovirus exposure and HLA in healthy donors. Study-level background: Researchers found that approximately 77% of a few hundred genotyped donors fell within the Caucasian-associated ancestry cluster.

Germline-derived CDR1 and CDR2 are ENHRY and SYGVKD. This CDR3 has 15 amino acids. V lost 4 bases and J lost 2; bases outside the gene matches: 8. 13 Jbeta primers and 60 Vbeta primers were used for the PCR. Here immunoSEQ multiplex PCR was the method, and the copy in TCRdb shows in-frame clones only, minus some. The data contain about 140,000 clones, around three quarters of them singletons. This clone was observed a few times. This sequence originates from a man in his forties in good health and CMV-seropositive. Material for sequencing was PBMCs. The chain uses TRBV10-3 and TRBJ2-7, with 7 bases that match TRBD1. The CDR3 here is CAISGQGSPAYEQYF. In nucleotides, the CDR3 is TGTGCCATCAGTGGACAGGGTTCTCCTGCCTACGAGCAGTACTTC.